Described below is a single T cell receptor beta chain sequence and its context. Its antigen is unknown. No per-base quality is available; no much larger clone lies one base away. The source of the sample is a study of blood T cell repertoires in COVID-19 (dated by TCRdb to 2020 to 2021). About the investigation overall: Samples from collaborators originated in the United States, Italy and Spain and spanned both the acute and convalescent phases of COVID-19. The material from the prospective study consisted of cDNA or gDNA derived from T cells, B-cell-depleted T cells, or PBMCs. The dataset comprised deeply sampled blood TCRbeta repertoires from subjects exposed to, actively infected with, or recovered from COVID-19. The repertoires were released in a freely available public database intended as a resource for research on the immune response to SARS-CoV-2. Samples were obtained from the ongoing ImmuneRACE study (first 160 participants) and from about 1,300 subjects provided by 6 global collaborators. Nearly every sample came with metadata listing a de-identified subject ID, COVID-19 status, age in years and sex. Where HLA class I and class II types were available, the types were taken from metadata supplied by the sample provider, not from assay-based typing.

From the cysteine through the phenylalanine, the CDR3 covers 17 amino acids. This entry keeps only the CDR3 DNA: 51 bases, framed from base 1. V is trimmed back by 2 bases and J by 4 bases, and the junction contains 10 bases that no gene match accounts for. The germline V gene encodes CDR1 SEHNR and CDR2 FQNEAQ (reference sequence). Beyond this particular receptor, the publication reports: How much clinical and demographic metadata was included differed by source and by participant, and the metadata was provided uncurated.

TCRbeta CDR3 regions were amplified from genomic DNA using the immunoSEQ Assay, a bias-controlled multiplex PCR. The authors' analysis ran thus. The number of nucleated cells in each sample was estimated by amplification of reference gene primers within the assay. To quantify the absolute abundance of each unique TCRbeta CDR3 rearrangement, sequence reads were collapsed and filtered. For each sample, productive Simpson clonality was calculated as the square root of Simpson's diversity index over productive rearrangements. Imported from immuneACCESS, the table was reduced by TCRdb to in-frame sequences with V and J called. These copies leave out some clones; in studies compared against another copy, an unresolved V gene accounts for under half, and the cause of the remainder is not known. That table supplies the V and J calls and clone size; D and trimming were determined from the DNA. For this sample the table gives under 250,000 clones, of which around 86% were detected only once. 9% to 15% of the sample is taken by the ten largest.

Whole blood was collected in K2EDTA tubes by collaborating institutions according to the institutions' own protocols. For TCRbeta analysis, collaborators shipped samples as frozen whole blood, isolated PBMCs, or DNA extracted from either of those sample types. This receptor was identified in a man older than 75 with acute or convalescent COVID-19. The chain is assembled from TRBV7-9 and TRBJ2-1, with TRBD2 matching 8 junction bases. What was sequenced was peripheral blood. The DNA sequence follows: TGTGCCAGCAGCTTAAAAGGGGCTAGCGGGCTTTACAATGAGCAGTTCTTC. Translated, this gives CASSLKGASGLYNEQFF.